The 7 T cell receptor beta chains reported below all come from one sample, sequenced in a study of beta chain features in type 1 diabetes. What was sequenced were expressed TCRB transcripts, since all of the isolated RNA had been reverse transcribed. The method was immunoSEQ multiplex PCR; TCRdb's version includes in-frame clones alone and lacks a portion of them. The sample lists about 700,000 clones, over 10% occurring once. Study conclusions and caveats: Moderate but significant shortening of TCRB CDR3s was recorded in all four CD4+ subsets from Type 1 diabetes patients.

No antigen is known for these receptors. Sequencing input: naive CD4+ T cells from blood. All receptors come from a man aged 18 to 29 with type 1 diabetes.

This clone showed up just a few times. The chain carries TRBV30 and TRBJ2-7, with a weak D call TRBD2 (5 bases). Trimming took 2 bases from V and 6 from J, leaving 14 bases between them. This CDR3 has 13 residues. Per germline, CDR1 GTSNPN and CDR2 SVGIG (reference sequence). DNA of the CDR3: TGTGCCTGGAGTCCCGGGCCAGCGGTCGAGCAGTACTTC. Protein product: CAWSPGPAVEQYF.

This clone turned up a few times. V gene TRBV11-2 combines with J gene TRBJ1-6; tentatively, D is TRBD1 (5 bases). V lost 4 bases, J lost 11 bases, and 9 bases lay in between. There are 12 residues in the CDR3. Per the germline V gene, CDR1 is SGHAT and CDR2 is FQNNGV. In nucleotides, the CDR3 is TGTGCCAGCAGCTCACCGGGGGCACCCCTCCACTTT. Translated: CASSSPGAPLHF.

This clone was picked up a small number of times. V and J are TRBV7-8 and TRBJ2-1, with 8 positions matching TRBD2. Looked up from germline, CDR1 is SGHVS and CDR2 is FQNEAQ. Losses at the gene ends were 5 bases for V and 3 bases for J; bases not matched to a gene: 3. This CDR3 contains 14 residues. CDR3 bases: TGTGCCAGCAGCCAAAGCGGGGGCTACAATGAGCAGTTCTTC. Translating gives CASSQSGGYNEQFF.

The gene calls are TRBV7-6 and TRBJ2-7; D gene uncertain. Germline values: CDR1 SGHVS, CDR2 FNYEAQ. There are 15 residues in the CDR3. Trimming cost V 0 bases and J 2 bases, with 11 bases left between them. The CDR3 region has the DNA TGTGCCAGCAGCTTAGCGGTGACCACCGCCTACGAGCAGTACTTC. Its translation is CASSLAVTTAYEQYF. Variable domain in full (rest from reference TRBV7-6 and TRBJ2-7): GAGVSQSPRYKVTKRGQDVALRCDPISGHVSLYWYRQALGQGPEFLTYFNYEAQQDKSGLPNDRFSAERPEGSISTLTIQRTEQRDSAMYRCASSLAVTTAYEQYFGPGTRLTVT.

The rearrangement links TRBV7-3 to TRBJ1-1, with D unresolved. This CDR3 region has 15 residues. V gave up 2 bases and J gave up 4 bases, with 14 bases separating them. Germline CDR1 SGHTA, CDR2 FQGTGA. The CDR3: CASSLEPGGGTEAFF. Written as DNA, the CDR3 is TGTGCCAGCAGCTTAGAACCGGGAGGAGGCACTGAAGCTTTCTTT.

V usage is TRBV19 and J usage is TRBJ2-7; D ambiguous. V lost 0 bases to trimming and J lost 11 bases, with 11 bases between them. This CDR3 region has 12 residues. Germline CDR1 and CDR2: LNHDA and SQIVND (reference sequence). The chain's CDR3 is CASSIEGVEKYF. The CDR3, as DNA: TGTGCCAGTAGTATAGAGGGCGTTGAGAAGTACTTC. The whole variable domain, filled in from reference TRBV19 and TRBJ2-7, reads DGGITQSPKYLFRKEGQNVTLSCEQNLNHDAMYWYRQDPGQGLRLIYYSQIVNDFQKGDIAEGYSVSREKKESFPLTVTSAQKNPTAFYLCASSIEGVEKYFGPGTRLTVT.

This rearrangement joins TRBV6-1 to TRBJ2-5; 11 nucleotides line up with TRBD2. CDR1 is MNHNS and CDR2 is SASEGT in the germline V gene. V was pared by 0 bases and J by 2 bases, with 11 bases of the junction left unmatched. There are 19 residues in the CDR3. CDR3 nucleotide sequence: TGTGCCAGCAGTGAAGCCCCCCCGGGGCTAGCGGGGGGTCAAGAGACCCAGTACTTC. This gives the protein CASSEAPPGLAGGQETQYF.